Sequencing of this T cell receptor beta chain was carried out in a study of T cell changes during pregnancy in multiple sclerosis. V lost 5 bases and J 8 bases, leaving 12 bases between the germline ends. Germline V CDR1 and CDR2: MDHEN, SYDVKM. This CDR3 spans 12 amino acids. Clones were read by immunoSEQ multiplex PCR, and TCRdb kept only the in-frame ones, dropping some. The repertoire includes 25,000 to 30,000 clones, around nine tenths of them detected once, and roughly 5% sits in the top ten. The sequence was collected from a female donor with multiple sclerosis, enrolled in a pregnancy study. The material was CD8+ T cells from peripheral blood mononuclear cells, obtained before pregnancy. The chain has TRBV28 and TRBJ1-1; D unresolved. DNA for the CDR3: TGTGCCAGCAGTCCATCGCCAGTGGAAGCTTTCTTT. Encoded protein: CASSPSPVEAFF.